These 23 T cell receptor beta chains were all obtained from the same sample, sequenced in a study of neurological immune-mediated disorders. The time point is: longitudinal time-point 2. TCRdb analysed the 5' RACE reads with MiXCR anew, one entry per CDR3 protein. The sample lists approximately 85,000 distinct CDR3 sequences; roughly an eighth were seen once. The material sequenced was PBMCs. Receptors were obtained from a female donor with HTLV-1-associated myelopathy (HAM/TSP).

This clonotype was seen ten or more times. The chain couples TRBV5-8 to TRBJ2-7; D might be TRBD2 (5 bases). This CDR3 has 14 amino acids. V was cut by 5 bases and J by 6 bases, with 18 bases left in between. Germline CDR1 SGHTS, CDR2 YDEGEE. DNA for the CDR3: TGTGCCAGCAGGTCAGCGGCCCGGTATCGCGAGCAGTACTTC. Its protein product is CASRSAARYREQYF.

This clonotype was seen many times. V usage is TRBV27 and J usage is TRBJ2-3; tentative D call: TRBD2 (6 bases). CDR3 length equals 14 residues. The V end was cut by 1 base, the J end by 4 bases, with 9 bases between. Germline CDR1 is MNHEY and CDR2 is SMNVEV (reference sequence). The CDR3 here is CASSLLSSADTQYF. The CDR3 DNA is TGTGCCAGCAGTTTATTGTCTAGCGCAGATACGCAGTATTTT.

As for this clonotype: A much larger clone lies a single base off, so this may be a read error. The J gene is TRBJ2-7, the V gene TRBV28, with 7 bases aligning to TRBD1. J lost 5 bases, V lost 3 bases, and 7 bases had no gene match. CDR3 length: 14 amino acids. The germline V gene encodes CDR1 MDHEN and CDR2 SYDVKM. This chain's CDR3 is CASSLGQTAHEQYF. The CDR3 nucleotides read TGTGCCAGCAGTTTGGGACAGACCGCCCACGAGCAGTACTTC.

The rearrangement joins TRBV5-4 to TRBJ2-1; the match to TRBD2 covers 12 bases. This CDR3 has 15 residues. Trimming cost V 2 bases and J 8 bases; bases outside gene matches: 5. Germline values: CDR1 SGHNT, CDR2 YYREEE (reference sequence). As DNA, the CDR3 is TGTGCCAGCAGCTTTCTAGCGGGGGGGCCGGATGAGCAGTTCTTC. This sequence encodes CASSFLAGGPDEQFF.

At least ten counts were recorded for this clonotype. The rearrangement uses TRBV12-3 or TRBV12-4 and TRBJ2-2, with 9 bases that match TRBD1. The CDR3 sequence is 15 residues long. Trimming cost V 5 bases and J 3 bases; bases outside gene matches: 4. The CDR3 region is CASSHRDRDTGELFF. CDR3 nucleotide sequence: TGTGCCAGCAGTCACCGGGACAGGGACACCGGGGAGCTGTTTTTT.

The sample holds many counts of this clonotype. J is TRBJ1-2 and V is TRBV6-5; 9 bases align to TRBD1. J lost 4 bases, V lost 6 bases, and 12 bases had no gene match. Germline-derived CDR1 and CDR2 are MNHEY and SVGAGI. This CDR3 has 16 residues. The CDR3 region is CASSNRIGQGSYGYTF. In DNA form, the CDR3 reads TGTGCCAGCAGCAACCGAATAGGACAGGGGAGCTATGGCTACACCTTC.

This clonotype was counted at least ten times. V usage is TRBV29-1 and J usage is TRBJ2-1; 7 bases fit TRBD1. The CDR3 is made up of 14 amino acids. Germline V lookup: CDR1 SQVTM, CDR2 ANQGSEA. Trimming cost V 3 bases and J 5 bases; bases outside gene matches: 7. CDR3 in DNA: TGCAGCGTTGAGCCGGGACAGAATAACAATGAGCAGTTCTTC. Its translation: CSVEPGQNNNEQFF.

This clonotype was seen only a few times. DNA of the CDR3: TGTGCCAGCTCACCTTTCAGCGCTGGCACAGATACGCAGTATTTT. Its translation: CASSPFSAGTDTQYF. This chain connects TRBV18 to TRBJ2-3; D gene ambiguous. This CDR3 comprises 15 residues. Germline-derived CDR1 and CDR2 are KGHSH and LQKENI. Trimming cost V 3 bases and J 1 base, with 11 bases left between them.

This clonotype was seen repeatedly, ten times or more. The genes are TRBV9 and TRBJ2-3, with 9 bases fitting TRBD1. The CDR3 length is 18 residues. V gave up 3 bases and J gave up 2 bases; unmatched junction bases: 13. CDR1 SGDLS and CDR2 YYNGEE come from the germline V gene. The CDR3 DNA reads TGTGCCAGCAGCGCCCACCCGACAGGGGGGAAAGTCACAGATACGCAGTATTTT. Its translation is CASSAHPTGGKVTDTQYF. Supplemented by reference TRBV9 and TRBJ2-3, the full variable domain reads DSGVTQTPKHLITATGQRVTLRCSPRSGDLSVYWYQQSLDQGLQFLIQYYNGEERAKGNILERFSAQQFPDLHSELNLSSLELGDSALYFCASSAHPTGGKVTDTQYFGPGTRLTVL.

This clonotype was counted ten times or more. The gene calls are TRBV12-3 or TRBV12-4 and TRBJ2-5; 10 bases match TRBD2. This CDR3 is built from 13 residues. J was trimmed by 3 bases and V by 5 bases; bases with no gene match: 0. The DNA of the CDR3 is TGTGCCAGCAGTGGGACTAGCGAAGAGACCCAGTACTTC. Translated, it gives CASSGTSEETQYF.

In its sample, this clonotype was seen many times. The chain links TRBV10-3 to TRBJ1-2, with 10 bases fitting TRBD1. V dropped 4 bases and J dropped 4; count of bases not matched to a gene: 12. The CDR3 sequence is 17 residues long. Per germline, CDR1 ENHRY and CDR2 SYGVKD. Here the CDR3 DNA reads TGTGCCATCAGTGCGCAGGGAGGACAGGGGGATTTCTATGGCTACACCTTC. Translated, it gives CAISAQGGQGDFYGYTF.

This clonotype has a count of ten or more. The chain has TRBV7-2 and TRBJ2-5, with a tentative D call TRBD2 (6 bases). Germline V lookup: CDR1 SGHTA, CDR2 FQGNSA. With 3 bases removed from V and 2 bases from J, the gap between germline ends came to 10 bases. This CDR3 spans 14 amino acids. CDR3: CASSFSSGQETQYF. The CDR3 coding sequence is TGTGCCAGCAGCTTTAGTAGCGGTCAAGAGACCCAGTACTTC.

This clonotype has more than one count but fewer than ten. The rearrangement uses TRBV7-9 and TRBJ2-2, with 12 bases identical to TRBD2. Germline CDR1 is SEHNR and CDR2 is FQNEAQ (reference sequence). V was pared by 5 bases and J by 6 bases, with 7 bases of the junction left unmatched. The CDR3 contains 16 residues. The CDR3 bases are TGTGCCAGCAGCCCTGCTAGCGGGGGGGCGCCCGGGGAGCTGTTTTTT. Translating it yields CASSPASGGAPGELFF.

This clonotype occurred a few times. The chain carries TRBV5-5 and TRBJ2-3; 14 bases fit TRBD2. The germline CDR1 and CDR2 sequences are SGHKS and YYEKEE (reference sequence). The junction had 12 bases not matched to a gene; V was cut back by 3 bases and J by 3 bases. This CDR3 spans 19 amino acids. The DNA of the CDR3 is TGTGCCAGCAGCTATCAGAAGACTAGCGGGGGGGGAGAGACAGATACGCAGTATTTT. Amino acid sequence: CASSYQKTSGGGETDTQYF.

The chain has TRBV7-2 and TRBJ2-7, with TRBD2 identical over 8 bases. J lost 5 bases, V lost 3 bases, and 15 bases had no gene match. CDR1 and CDR2 from the germline V gene are SGHTA and FQGNSA. The CDR3 has 17 amino acids. CDR3 nucleotides: TGTGCCAGCAGCTTTCGCCCCCGGGGGGGGGGCCTAAACGAGCAGTACTTC. Protein sequence: CASSFRPRGGGLNEQYF. The variable domain in full, completed from reference TRBV7-2 and TRBJ2-7, reads GAGVSQSPSNKVTEKGKDVELRCDPISGHTALYWYRQSLGQGLEFLIYFQGNSAPDKSGLPSDRFSAERTGGSVSTLTIQRTQQEDSAVYLCASSFRPRGGGLNEQYFGPGTRLTVT.

There are many counts of this clonotype. The V call is TRBV12-3 or TRBV12-4, the J call TRBJ2-3, with 7 bases identical to TRBD1. The CDR3 is 15 amino acids. After removal of 6 bases from V and 4 bases from J, the junction contained 10 bases not matched to a gene. The CDR3: CASSPQGNGADTQYF. The CDR3 DNA reads as TGTGCCAGCAGCCCACAGGGGAATGGTGCAGATACGCAGTATTTT.

This clonotype was seen at least ten times. V usage is TRBV28 and J usage is TRBJ1-6; no clear D. The CDR3 extends over 13 amino acids. Per the germline V gene, CDR1 is MDHEN and CDR2 is SYDVKM. Trimming took off 6 bases at V and 10 bases at J, with 13 bases between the two ends. CDR3 amino acids: CASRPRSGSPLHF. In nucleotides, the CDR3 is TGTGCCAGCAGGCCCAGGAGTGGGTCACCCCTCCACTTT.

This clonotype was recorded at least ten times. The chain joins TRBV28 to TRBJ1-5; possible D gene TRBD1, 6 bases. Germline loops: CDR1 MDHEN, CDR2 SYDVKM. V gave up 8 bases and J gave up 1 base, with 15 bases separating them. The length of the CDR3 is 15 residues. DNA for the CDR3: TGTGCCAGCGGGAGGGGGGGCAGAAGCAATCAGCCCCAGCATTTT. Protein: CASGRGGRSNQPQHF.

The chain recombines TRBV5-1 with TRBJ2-3, with D maybe TRBD2 (7 bases). V dropped 3 bases and J dropped 6 bases, with 17 bases sitting between them. The CDR3 is made up of 15 amino acids. In germline, CDR1 is SGHRS, CDR2 YFSETQ. The CDR3 loop reads CASSWTRGGGDTQYF. In DNA, the CDR3 is TGCGCCAGCAGCTGGACTAGAGGGGGAGGGGATACGCAGTATTTT.

Remarks on this clonotype: This likely comes from a read error, as the CDR3 has no conserved phenylalanine or tryptophan at its end. V and J are TRBV12-3 or TRBV12-4 and TRBJ1-1; D is ambiguous. This CDR3 contains 15 residues. V lost 5 bases and J 8 bases, leaving 21 bases between the germline ends. The CDR3 bases are TGTGCCAGCAGTCCCTCGTCATCAGGACGGACCGAAGCTTTCCTT. Its protein is CASSPSSSGRTEAFL.

This clonotype was seen many times. The CDR3 is CASSPKTAWIQETQYF. In DNA, the CDR3 is TGCGCCAGCAGCCCGAAAACAGCGTGGATTCAAGAGACCCAGTACTTC. This chain links TRBV4-1 with TRBJ2-5; D not resolved. Trimming took 4 bases from V and 2 from J, leaving 17 bases between them. The CDR3 is 16 amino acids. Germline V gives CDR1 MGHRA, CDR2 YSYEKL.

About this clonotype itself: A read error may explain this, as a much larger clone is one base away. The genes are TRBV28 and TRBJ2-6; no clear D gene. The germline V gene encodes CDR1 MDHEN and CDR2 SYDVKM. This CDR3 comprises 15 residues. In nucleotides, the CDR3 is TGTGCCAACAGTTTGGCAAGGGCGGGGGCCAACGTCCTGACTTTC. Residues: CANSLARAGANVLTF.

Remarks on this clonotype: Relative to the germline gene, one junction end is altered; a read error may explain this. This rearrangement joins TRBV7-2 to TRBJ2-1; 11 bases are shared with TRBD2. Germline V gives CDR1 SGHTA, CDR2 FQGNSA. This CDR3 has 16 residues. The CDR3 sequence: CASSFRPSGGSSEQFF. In nucleotides, the CDR3 is TGTGCCAGCAGCTTTAGACCTAGCGGGGGGTCCAGTGAGCAATTCTTC. Supplemented by reference TRBV7-2 and TRBJ2-1, the full variable domain reads GAGVSQSPSNKVTEKGKDVELRCDPISGHTALYWYRQSLGQGLEFLIYFQGNSAPDKSGLPSDRFSAERTGGSVSTLTIQRTQQEDSAVYLCASSFRPSGGSSEQFFGPGTRLTVL.